This TCR beta chain stems from a study of blood T cell repertoires in COVID-19. Background on the study: Italy, Spain and the United States were the sources of the convalescent and acute COVID-19 samples. PBMCs, B-cell-depleted T cells, or T cells were the source of the cDNA or gDNA that made up the material.

Under the authors' procedure: Cell counts per sample came from amplifying reference gene primers. Clones were sequenced by immunoSEQ multiplex PCR, and TCRdb holds only the in-frame ones, with some missing. That table gives V, J and clone size, and the DNA gave D and trimming. The table includes about 320,000 clones, approximately 85% detected once. This CDR3 contains 14 residues. Trimming took 0 bases from V and 9 from J; bases not matched to a gene: 4. CDR1 is SGHRS, CDR2 YFSETQ, per germline. Input material: peripheral blood. V usage is TRBV5-1 and J usage is TRBJ2-1; TRBD2 matches 9 bases. The sequence came from a human donor in a cohort sampled during active COVID-19. CDR3: CASSLAQRGAEQFF. The DNA of the CDR3 is TGCGCCAGCAGCTTGGCCCAGCGGGGGGCTGAGCAGTTCTTC.